This is a list of T cell receptor beta chains from one sample in a study of blood T cell repertoires in COVID-19. The assay was immunoSEQ multiplex PCR, and TCRdb's table has in-frame clones only and misses some. The data contain 80,000 to 95,000 clones, roughly 80% of them seen just once; the ten biggest clones take up around 4.2%. Sequenced: peripheral blood. The receptors were sampled from a woman between 45 and 65 years old with acute or convalescent COVID-19. CDR3s include the opening cysteine and the closing phenylalanine or tryptophan. Fields, in order: CDR3 DNA, CDR3 protein, V gene, clone size, J gene, D gene. D genes are given only for firm matches. Some rows mark clone size as missing; the rest say once, few, many or name a class of expanded clone.

TGTGCCAGCAGCTCCCGGACAGATCAGCCCCAGCATTTT | CASSSRTDQPQHF | TRBV9 | . | TRBJ1-5 | .
TGTGCCAGTAGTCCCAGACTGAGCTCCTATAATTCACCCCTCCACTTT | CASSPRLSSYNSPLHF | TRBV19 | . | TRBJ1-6 | .
TGTGCCAGCAGCCCGGGGACAGGGTACACCGGGGAGCTGTTTTTT | CASSPGTGYTGELFF | TRBV7-2 | . | TRBJ2-2 | TRBD1
TGTGCCAGCAGCCAAGATTGGGAGGCGGAGTACACCTTC | CASSQDWEAEYTF | TRBV3-1/TRBV3-2 | . | TRBJ1-2 | .
TGTGCCAGTAGTATAGGAAGGGGGAACAGTGAAGCTTTCTTT | CASSIGRGNSEAFF | TRBV19 | . | TRBJ1-1 | .
TGTGCCATCATGAGGGAGAGAAACTATGGCTACACCTTC | CAIMRERNYGYTF | TRBV10-3 | . | TRBJ1-2 | .
TGCGCCAGCAGCCTTTCAGGGATAAGCCTGTACAATGAGCAGTTCTTC | CASSLSGISLYNEQFF | TRBV5-1 | once | TRBJ2-1 | .
TGTGCCAGCAGACCACATTCGTTGGGTTTAACGGGTTATGGCTACACCTTC | CASRPHSLGLTGYGYTF | TRBV28 | . | TRBJ1-2 | .
TGTGCCAGCTCACTTGGGACAGGTGGAAATTCACCCCTCCACTTT | CASSLGTGGNSPLHF | TRBV18 | once | TRBJ1-6 | TRBD1
TGTGCCAGCAGCAATACTTTAAACAGGGGCGAAAAACTGTTTTTT | CASSNTLNRGEKLFF | TRBV7-2 | few | TRBJ1-4 | TRBD1
TGTGCCAACTGGACAGGCCTCATCCTCTACGAGCAGTACTTC | CANWTGLILYEQYF | TRBV6-4 | few | TRBJ2-7 | TRBD1
TGTGCCAGCAGTGGGGGGACAGGGTCTCGAGCTTTCTTT | CASSGGTGSRAFF | TRBV12-3/TRBV12-4 | . | TRBJ1-1 | TRBD1
TGCGCCAGCAGCTTGGAGGAGGGAATGAACTATGGCTACACCTTC | CASSLEEGMNYGYTF | TRBV5-1 | . | TRBJ1-2 | .
TGTGCCAGCAGCTTTCTCCAGTACAACTATGGCTACACCTTC | CASSFLQYNYGYTF | TRBV7-2 | . | TRBJ1-2 | .
TGTGCCAGCAGCTCCGGGACAAGTAGCAATCAGCCCCAGCATTTT | CASSSGTSSNQPQHF | TRBV5-5 | . | TRBJ1-5 | .
TGCGCCAGCAGCTCACGGACAGGGGGCTTTACTGAAGCTTTCTTT | CASSSRTGGFTEAFF | TRBV5-1 | . | TRBJ1-1 | TRBD1
TGTGCCAGCTCACCAACAGCCCCCGCAGGCAATCAGCCCCAGCATTTT | CASSPTAPAGNQPQHF | TRBV18 | . | TRBJ1-5 | .
TGTGCCAGCAGCGGACAGGGGGCCAGCACCGGGGAGCTGTTTTTT | CASSGQGASTGELFF | TRBV11-1 | . | TRBJ2-2 | TRBD1
TGTGGAAGTGGAGGAACGAACACCGGGGAGCTGTTTTTT | CGSGGTNTGELFF | TRBV5-6 | . | TRBJ2-2 | .
TGTGCCAGCAGCAGGGGGAGACAGGCTAGCAATCAGCCCCAGCATTTT | CASSRGRQASNQPQHF | TRBV2 | few | TRBJ1-5 | TRBD1
TGTGCCAGCAGCGTAAACGGCGGGGATCCCGAAGCTTTCTTT | CASSVNGGDPEAFF | TRBV7-9 | . | TRBJ1-1 | .
TGTGCCGGGTCGGGGGATAGCAATCAGCCCCAGCATTTT | CAGSGDSNQPQHF | TRBV28 | . | TRBJ1-5 | .
TGTGCCAGTGGGGAGGGCAGATACACCGGGGAGCTGTTTTTT | CASGEGRYTGELFF | TRBV19 | . | TRBJ2-2 | TRBD2
TGCACCAGCAGCCACCCAAAAGAGACCCAGTACTTC | CTSSHPKETQYF | TRBV1 | . | TRBJ2-5 | .
TGTGCCAGCAGCCTTCCGACTAGCGGGGGGGGGACCCAGTACTTC | CASSLPTSGGGTQYF | TRBV3-1/TRBV3-2 | . | TRBJ2-5 | TRBD2
TGCAGCGTCCGACAGGGTCAGAGCGAGCAGTACTTC | CSVRQGQSEQYF | TRBV29-1 | . | TRBJ2-7 | TRBD1